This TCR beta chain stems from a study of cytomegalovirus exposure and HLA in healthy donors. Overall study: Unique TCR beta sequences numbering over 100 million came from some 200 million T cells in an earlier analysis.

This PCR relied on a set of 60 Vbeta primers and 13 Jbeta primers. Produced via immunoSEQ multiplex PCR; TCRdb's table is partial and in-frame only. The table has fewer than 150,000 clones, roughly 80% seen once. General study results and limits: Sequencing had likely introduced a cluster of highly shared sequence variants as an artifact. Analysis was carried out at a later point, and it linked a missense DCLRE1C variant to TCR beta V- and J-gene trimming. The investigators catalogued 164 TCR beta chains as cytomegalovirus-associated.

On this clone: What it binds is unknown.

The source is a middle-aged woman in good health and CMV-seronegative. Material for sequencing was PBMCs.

CDR3 loop: CASSLFDSGDTQYF. CDR3 in DNA: TGTGCCAGCAGTTTATTCGACAGCGGGGATACGCAGTATTTT. The chain couples TRBV27 to TRBJ2-3, with D possibly matching TRBD2 (6 bases). Trimming pared 1 base from V and 6 bases from J, leaving 11 bases between. CDR3 length equals 14 residues. The V gene's germline CDR1 is MNHEY and CDR2 SMNVEV (reference sequence).